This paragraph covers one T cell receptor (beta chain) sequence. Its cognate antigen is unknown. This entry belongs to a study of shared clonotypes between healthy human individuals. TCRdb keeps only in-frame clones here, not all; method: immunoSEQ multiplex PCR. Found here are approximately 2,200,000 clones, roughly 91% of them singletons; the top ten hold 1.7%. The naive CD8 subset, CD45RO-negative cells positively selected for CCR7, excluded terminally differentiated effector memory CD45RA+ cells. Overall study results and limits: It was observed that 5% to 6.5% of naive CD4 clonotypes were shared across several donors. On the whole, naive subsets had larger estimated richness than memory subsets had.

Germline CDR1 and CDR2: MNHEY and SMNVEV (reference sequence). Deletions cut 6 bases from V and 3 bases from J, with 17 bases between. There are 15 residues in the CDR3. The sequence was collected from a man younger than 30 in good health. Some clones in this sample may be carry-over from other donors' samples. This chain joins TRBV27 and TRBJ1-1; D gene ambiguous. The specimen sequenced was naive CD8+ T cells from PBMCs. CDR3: CASRLITAGDTEAFF. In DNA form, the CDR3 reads TGTGCCAGCAGACTTATCACAGCCGGCGACACTGAAGCTTTCTTT.